The 25 T cell receptor beta chains presented below share a single source sample, sequenced in a study of OX40 agonist ivuxolimab in advanced cancers. Some clones are missing from TCRdb's copy, which holds only in-frame ones; the method was immunoSEQ multiplex PCR. Among around 31,000 clones, approximately 87% were seen once, and the ten largest hold approximately 33%. The material was CD4+ or CD8+ T cells sorted from blood, obtained in a trial of the OX40 agonist ivuxolimab. Receptors were obtained from an adult with an advanced solid tumor such as melanoma, head and neck, liver or kidney cancer.

This chain joins TRBV13 and TRBJ2-7, with 13 bases identical to TRBD2. Germline V gene data show CDR1 as PRHDT and CDR2 as FYEKMQ (reference sequence). CDR3 size: 15 residues. With 2 bases clipped from V and 4 bases from J, the junction kept 2 bases outside the gene matches. CDR3 loop: CASSLTTSGGYEQYF. CDR3 nucleotides: TGTGCCAGCAGCTTAACGACTAGCGGGGGGTACGAGCAGTACTTC.

The chain couples TRBV7-9 to TRBJ2-7; D is unclear. V was shortened by 3 bases and J by 5 bases, with 5 bases between the two germline ends. This CDR3 is built from 11 residues. CDR1 and CDR2 (germline): SEHNR, FQNEAQ (reference sequence). The CDR3 DNA follows: TGTGCCAGCAGCTTCCGGAACGAGCAGTACTTC. Its translation: CASSFRNEQYF.

This clone has a handful of counts. The V gene is TRBV2, the J gene TRBJ2-7; 10 nucleotides match TRBD2. Germline CDR1 is SNHLY and CDR2 is FYNNEI. This CDR3 has 13 amino acids. J lost 5 bases, V lost 6 bases, and 4 bases had no gene match. CDR3 DNA sequence: TGTGCCAGCAGCTTAGCGGGAGGCCACGAGCAGTACTTC. Translated: CASSLAGGHEQYF.

The V and J genes are TRBV10-3 and TRBJ2-3; TRBD2 aligns across 9 bases. V lost 7 bases to trimming and J lost 2 bases; unmatched junction nucleotides: 13. Germline lookup yields CDR1 ENHRY and CDR2 SYGVKD. The CDR3 is 17 amino acids. CDR3 residues: CAITIETAGGHTDTQYF. The CDR3, as DNA: TGTGCCATCACTATAGAAACAGCGGGGGGCCACACAGATACGCAGTATTTT.

V usage is TRBV27 and J usage is TRBJ2-5; 7 nucleotides align to TRBD2. V lost 10 bases to trimming and J lost 2 bases; unmatched junction nucleotides: 7. CDR3 length equals 13 residues. Germline values: CDR1 MNHEY, CDR2 SMNVEV (reference sequence). CDR3 in amino acids: CATRDYLQETQYF. CDR3 DNA: TGTGCCACCCGGGACTACCTACAAGAGACCCAGTACTTC.

CDR3 sequence (DNA): TGTGCCAGCAGCCCCCGTTTGGGGGAAGAGACCCAGTACTTC. It yields the protein CASSPRLGEETQYF. The chain carries TRBV7-3 and TRBJ2-5; perhaps D is TRBD1 or TRBD2 (5 bases each). CDR3 size: 14 residues. The germline CDR1 and CDR2 sequences are SGHTA and FQGTGA. Deletions cut 5 bases from V and 3 bases from J, with 13 bases between. The variable domain in full, with the rest retrieved from reference TRBV7-3 and TRBJ2-5, is GAGVSQTPSNKVTEKGKYVELRCDPISGHTALYWYRQSLGQGPEFLIYFQGTGAADDSGLPNDRFFAVRPEGSVSTLKIQRTERGDSAVYLCASSPRLGEETQYFGPGTRLLVL.

V is TRBV7-2 and J is TRBJ1-5, with TRBD1 matching 8 bases. Losses at the gene ends were 3 bases for V and 4 bases for J; bases not matched to a gene: 5. The germline V gene has CDR1 SGHTA and CDR2 FQGNSA. CDR3 length equals 15 residues. The CDR3 sequence: CASSFGQGGNQPQHF. CDR3 in DNA: TGTGCCAGCAGCTTTGGACAGGGTGGTAATCAGCCCCAGCATTTT.

This chain uses TRBV28 with TRBJ2-3; D uncertain. Trimming removed 4 bases from V and 2 bases from J, with 10 bases in between. Germline values: CDR1 MDHEN, CDR2 SYDVKM. The CDR3 sequence is 14 residues long. Written as DNA, the CDR3 is TGTGCCAGCAGTTCTAGAACTTTCACAGATACGCAGTATTTT. It encodes CASSSRTFTDTQYF.

The chain combines TRBV5-1 with TRBJ2-7; D is ambiguous. The CDR3 length is 16 residues. Germline assignment: CDR1 SGHRS and CDR2 YFSETQ. The germline V and J ends were trimmed by 3 bases and 10 bases, with 26 bases remaining between them. For the CDR3, the DNA is TGCGCCAGCAGCTCCCTACGAACCGAAGCGACGGCCCCCCAGTACTTC. It specifies CASSSLRTEATAPQYF.

The chain has TRBV7-8 and TRBJ1-2, with D unresolved. CDR1 is SGHVS and CDR2 is FQNEAQ in the germline V gene. CDR3 length: 13 amino acids. Trimming cost V 5 bases and J 1 base, with 8 bases left between them. CDR3 in DNA: TGTGCCAGCAGCAGAGGAGTTAACTATGGCTACACCTTC. This gives the protein CASSRGVNYGYTF.

A remark on this clone: A junction boundary mismatches the germline segment, possibly from a read error. The gene calls are TRBV29-1 and TRBJ2-3; 9 bases fit TRBD1. CDR1 and CDR2 from the germline V gene are SQVTM and ANQGSEA. The length of the CDR3 is 14 residues. The CDR3 here is CSLDTGGFGDTQYF. Here the CDR3 DNA reads TGCAGCCTTGACACAGGGGGCTTTGGAGATACGCAGTATTTT.

This clone has a single count. The chain recombines TRBV19 with TRBJ2-7, with a weak D call TRBD1 (6 bases). This CDR3 comprises 13 residues. The germline V gene has CDR1 LNHDA and CDR2 SQIVND (reference sequence). The germline V and J ends were trimmed by 6 bases and 4 bases, with 13 bases remaining between them. The CDR3 coding sequence is TGTGCCAGTAGCCCGGGCAGGGGATACGAGCAGTACTTC. Translating gives CASSPGRGYEQYF.

V is TRBV11-3 and J is TRBJ1-1; D ambiguous. V gave up 6 bases and J gave up 0 bases, with 8 bases separating them. The CDR3 is made up of 13 amino acids. Germline CDR1 and CDR2: SGHNT and YENEEA. The CDR3 nucleotides are TGTGCCAGCAGTGTCATCGTGAACACTGAAGCTTTCTTT. It is translated as CASSVIVNTEAFF.

V and J are TRBV7-9 and TRBJ2-1, with D possibly being TRBD1 or TRBD2 (5 bases each). Between the trimmed V and J ends, which lost 3 bases and 7 bases, there was a span of 7 bases. Germline values: CDR1 SEHNR, CDR2 FQNEAQ (reference sequence). The CDR3 length is 12 residues. CDR3: CASSLGVNEQFF. The CDR3, as DNA: TGTGCCAGCAGCTTGGGGGTGAATGAGCAGTTCTTC.

This clone was counted only a few times. The chain carries TRBV7-2 and TRBJ2-3, with D hard to call. The CDR3 totals 16 residues. Germline V gene lookup returns CDR1 SGHTA and CDR2 FQGNSA. Trimming took off 4 bases at V and 2 bases at J, with 16 bases between the two ends. CDR3 nucleotide sequence: TGTGCCAGCAGCTCTCCGTCCCTAGTCCCCACAGATACGCAGTATTTT. The encoded protein is CASSSPSLVPTDTQYF.

The chain couples TRBV27 to TRBJ2-7, with D perhaps TRBD2 (6 bases). The germline V and J ends were trimmed by 8 bases and 3 bases, with 14 bases remaining between them. Per the germline V gene, CDR1 is MNHEY and CDR2 is SMNVEV (reference sequence). This CDR3 spans 13 amino acids. CDR3 coding DNA: TGTGCCAGCTCTCGGGGGATGTACTACGAGCAGTACTTC. Encoded protein: CASSRGMYYEQYF.

This clone appeared a single time. V usage is TRBV29-1 and J usage is TRBJ1-2; D possibly corresponds to TRBD1 (6 bases). The CDR3 consists of 12 residues. The germline gives CDR1 SQVTM, CDR2 ANQGSEA. V gave up 5 bases and J gave up 5 bases, with 12 bases separating them. In nucleotides, the CDR3 is TGCAGCGTTTACAGGGCCCCTTATGGCTACACCTTC. Encoded protein: CSVYRAPYGYTF.

The CDR3: CASSLSAGENNQPQHF. CDR3 coding DNA: TGTGCCAGCAGTTTAAGTGCAGGGGAAAACAATCAGCCCCAGCATTTT. The genes are TRBV27 and TRBJ1-5; D possibly corresponds to TRBD1 (6 bases). This CDR3 region has 16 residues. CDR1 MNHEY and CDR2 SMNVEV come from the germline V gene (reference sequence). The V end was cut by 2 bases, the J end by 3 bases, with 14 bases between.

V gene TRBV7-8 combines with J gene TRBJ2-1; 7 bases map to TRBD2. Germline loops: CDR1 SGHVS, CDR2 FQNEAQ. The CDR3 runs to 12 residues. The V gene end was trimmed by 5 bases and the J gene end by 9 bases; junction bases not matched to a gene: 4. CDR3 region: CASSLLATEQFF. CDR3 DNA: TGTGCCAGCAGCCTACTAGCGACTGAGCAGTTCTTC.

This chain connects TRBV19 to TRBJ2-7; 9 nucleotides align to TRBD1. Germline values: CDR1 LNHDA, CDR2 SQIVND (reference sequence). This CDR3 has 14 amino acids. V lost 3 bases, J lost 2 bases, and 2 bases stayed unmatched. The CDR3 sequence is CASSMGTGPYEQYF. The CDR3 bases are TGTGCCAGTAGTATGGGGACAGGGCCCTACGAGCAGTACTTC. Based on the CDR3 plus reference TRBV19 and TRBJ2-7, the full variable domain is DGGITQSPKYLFRKEGQNVTLSCEQNLNHDAMYWYRQDPGQGLRLIYYSQIVNDFQKGDIAEGYSVSREKKESFPLTVTSAQKNPTAFYLCASSMGTGPYEQYFGPGTRLTVT.

V usage is TRBV10-3 and J usage is TRBJ2-5, with a weak D call TRBD1 (7 bases). Germline V gene sequence: CDR1 ENHRY, CDR2 SYGVKD. Trimming cost V 0 bases and J 5 bases, with 22 bases left between them. The CDR3 spans 18 residues. The CDR3 here is CAISESPGEGGLWETQYF. The CDR3 nucleotides are TGTGCCATCAGTGAGTCCCCGGGGGAAGGGGGCCTCTGGGAGACCCAGTACTTC.

This clone was detected once. The chain is built from TRBV18 and TRBJ2-1; D uncertain. V was cut by 3 bases and J by 0 bases, with 9 bases left in between. This CDR3 region has 15 residues. Germline assignment: CDR1 KGHSH and CDR2 LQKENI. CDR3 DNA: TGTGCCAGCTCACCGATAAGGTTCTCCTACAATGAGCAGTTCTTC. Its protein is CASSPIRFSYNEQFF.

This rearrangement joins TRBV28 to TRBJ1-5, with D possibly being TRBD1 (6 bases). The V end was cut by 3 bases, the J end by 15 bases, with 12 bases between. The germline CDR1 and CDR2 sequences are MDHEN and SYDVKM. This CDR3 region has 11 residues. CDR3: CASSLGAIRHF. The CDR3 nucleotides read TGTGCCAGCAGTTTGGGGGCGATCAGGCATTTT.

The chain uses TRBV10-2 and TRBJ2-1; maybe TRBD2 (7 bases). This CDR3 comprises 14 residues. V dropped 7 bases and J dropped 3 bases, with 13 bases sitting between them. Germline CDR1 and CDR2: WSHSY and SAAADI. The CDR3 DNA follows: TGCGCCAGCATGGGGGGGGCGTTCTACAATGAGCAGTTCTTC. Its translation: CASMGGAFYNEQFF.

In this sample, this clone turned up a few times. This CDR3 is CASSLRGNEQFF. CDR3 nucleotide sequence: TGTGCCAGCAGCTTAAGGGGCAATGAGCAGTTCTTC. The chain couples TRBV7-3 to TRBJ2-1; D ambiguous. The germline V and J ends were trimmed by 1 base and 6 bases, with 4 bases remaining between them. The CDR3 has 12 amino acids. The germline CDR1 and CDR2 sequences are SGHTA and FQGTGA.